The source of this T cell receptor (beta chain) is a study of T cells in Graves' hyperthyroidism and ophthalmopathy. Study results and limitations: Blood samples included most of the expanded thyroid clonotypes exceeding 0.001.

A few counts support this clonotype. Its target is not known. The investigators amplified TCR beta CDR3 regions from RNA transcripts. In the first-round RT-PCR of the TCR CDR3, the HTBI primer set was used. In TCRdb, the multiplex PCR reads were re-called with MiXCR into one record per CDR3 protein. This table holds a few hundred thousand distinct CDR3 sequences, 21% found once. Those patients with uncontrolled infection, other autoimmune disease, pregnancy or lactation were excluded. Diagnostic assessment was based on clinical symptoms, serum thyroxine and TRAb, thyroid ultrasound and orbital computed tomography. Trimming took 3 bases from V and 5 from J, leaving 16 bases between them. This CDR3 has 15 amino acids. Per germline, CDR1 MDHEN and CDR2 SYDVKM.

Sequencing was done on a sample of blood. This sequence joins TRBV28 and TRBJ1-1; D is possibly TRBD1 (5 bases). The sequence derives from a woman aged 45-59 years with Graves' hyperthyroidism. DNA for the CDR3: TGTGCCAGCAGTTTTGGTACAGGCAGATGGACTGAAGCTTTCTTT. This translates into CASSFGTGRWTEAFF.